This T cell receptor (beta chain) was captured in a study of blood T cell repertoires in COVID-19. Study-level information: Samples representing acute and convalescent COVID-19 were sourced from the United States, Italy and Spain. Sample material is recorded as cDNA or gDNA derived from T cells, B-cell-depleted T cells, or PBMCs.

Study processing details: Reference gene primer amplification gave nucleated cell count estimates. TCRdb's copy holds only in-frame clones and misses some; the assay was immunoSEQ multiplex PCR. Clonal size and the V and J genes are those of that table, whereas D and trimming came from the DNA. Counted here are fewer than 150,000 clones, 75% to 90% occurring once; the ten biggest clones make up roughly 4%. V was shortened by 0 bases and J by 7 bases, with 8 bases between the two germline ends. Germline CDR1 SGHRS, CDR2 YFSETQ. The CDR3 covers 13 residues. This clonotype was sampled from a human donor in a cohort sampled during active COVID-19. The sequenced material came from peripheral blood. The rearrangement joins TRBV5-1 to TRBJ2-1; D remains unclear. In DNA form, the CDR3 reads TGCGCCAGCAGCTTGGAATTATCGAATGAGCAGTTCTTC. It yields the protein CASSLELSNEQFF.